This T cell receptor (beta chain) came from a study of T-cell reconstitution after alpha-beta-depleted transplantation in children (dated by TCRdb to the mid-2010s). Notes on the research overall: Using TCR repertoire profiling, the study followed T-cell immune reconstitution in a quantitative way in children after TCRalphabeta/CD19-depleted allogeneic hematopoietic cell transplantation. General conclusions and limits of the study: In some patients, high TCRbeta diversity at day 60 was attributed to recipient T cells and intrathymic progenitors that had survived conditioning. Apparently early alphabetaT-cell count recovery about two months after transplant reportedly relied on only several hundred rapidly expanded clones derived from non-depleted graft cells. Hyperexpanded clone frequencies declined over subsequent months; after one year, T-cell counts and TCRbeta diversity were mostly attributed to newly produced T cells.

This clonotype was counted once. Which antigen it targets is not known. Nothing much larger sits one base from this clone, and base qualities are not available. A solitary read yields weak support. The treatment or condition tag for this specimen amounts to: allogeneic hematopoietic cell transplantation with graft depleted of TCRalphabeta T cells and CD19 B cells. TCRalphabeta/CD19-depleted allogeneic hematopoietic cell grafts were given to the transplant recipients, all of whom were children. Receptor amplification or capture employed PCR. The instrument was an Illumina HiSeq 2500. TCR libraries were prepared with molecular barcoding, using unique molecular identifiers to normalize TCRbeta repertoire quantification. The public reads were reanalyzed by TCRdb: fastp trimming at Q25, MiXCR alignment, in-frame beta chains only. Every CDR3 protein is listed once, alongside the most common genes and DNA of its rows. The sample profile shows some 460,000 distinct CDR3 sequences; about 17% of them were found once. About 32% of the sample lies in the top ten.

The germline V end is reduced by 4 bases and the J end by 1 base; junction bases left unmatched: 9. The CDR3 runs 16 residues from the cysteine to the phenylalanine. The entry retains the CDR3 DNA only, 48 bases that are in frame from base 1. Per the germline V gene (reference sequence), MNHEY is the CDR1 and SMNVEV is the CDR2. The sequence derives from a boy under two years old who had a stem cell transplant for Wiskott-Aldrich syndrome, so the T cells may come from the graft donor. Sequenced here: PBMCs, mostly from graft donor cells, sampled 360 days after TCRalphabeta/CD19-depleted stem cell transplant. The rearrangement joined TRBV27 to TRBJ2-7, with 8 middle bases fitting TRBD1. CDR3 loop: CASSSITGTGSYEQYF. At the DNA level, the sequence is TGTGCCAGCAGTTCCATTACAGGGACAGGTTCCTACGAGCAGTACTTC.